The 20 T cell receptor beta chains presented below share a single source sample, sequenced in a study of cytomegalovirus exposure and HLA in healthy donors. The primer mix had 60 Vbeta and 13 Jbeta primers. Sequencing used immunoSEQ multiplex PCR; TCRdb keeps in-frame clones, though not all of them. The profile covers approximately 88,000 clones, with more than 70% appearing a single time and around 3.5% taken by the ten largest. The sample taken for sequencing was PBMCs. The receptors come from a man aged 30 to 39 in good health and CMV-seronegative.

J is TRBJ2-5 and V is TRBV27, with 7 bases that match TRBD1. The germline gives CDR1 MNHEY, CDR2 SMNVEV (reference sequence). The CDR3 consists of 15 residues. V dropped 0 bases and J dropped 2; count of bases not matched to a gene: 3. The DNA of the CDR3 is TGTGCCAGCAGTTTATCGATGGGACAGCAAGAGACCCAGTACTTC. Translating it yields CASSLSMGQQETQYF.

Worth noting for this clone: One end of the junction fails to match germline, which may point to a read error. V usage is TRBV5-1 and J usage is TRBJ2-5; a possible D gene is TRBD1 (5 bases). There are 15 residues in the CDR3. CDR1 SGHRS and CDR2 YFSETQ come from the germline V gene. The CDR3 DNA is TGCGCCAGCGGCTTGGTGGGGCAGATCCAAGAGACCCAGTACTTC. Translated, it gives CASGLVGQIQETQYF.

The chain joins TRBV19 to TRBJ2-7, with 7 bases fitting TRBD2. CDR1 and CDR2 from the germline V gene are LNHDA and SQIVND (reference sequence). V was clipped by 2 bases and J by 4 bases; unmatched bases: 8. The CDR3 contains 15 residues. The CDR3 sequence: CASSIRASGVYEQYF. The CDR3, as DNA: TGTGCCAGTAGTATACGAGCTAGCGGAGTATACGAGCAGTACTTC.

The CDR3 reads CASSETSGGAYEQYF. CDR3 in DNA: TGTGCCAGCAGTGAAACTAGCGGGGGGGCCTACGAGCAGTACTTC. The V gene is TRBV6-1, the J gene TRBJ2-7; 13 positions agree with TRBD2. The CDR3 contains 15 residues. Germline lookup yields CDR1 MNHNS and CDR2 SASEGT. Trimming at V came to 2 bases and at J to 2 bases, leaving 0 bases not matched to a gene.

This chain joins TRBV6-1 and TRBJ1-5; D may be TRBD1 (5 bases). Germline loops: CDR1 MNHNS, CDR2 SASEGT. V lost 5 bases and J 3 bases, leaving 11 bases between the germline ends. The CDR3 is 14 residues long. As DNA, the CDR3 is TGTGCCAGCAGTTTATCGGGGGTCAATCAGCCCCAGCATTTT. Translating it yields CASSLSGVNQPQHF.

The V call is TRBV29-1, the J call TRBJ2-6, with TRBD1 matching over 10 bases. This CDR3 is built from 15 residues. Per the germline V gene, CDR1 is SQVTM and CDR2 is ANQGSEA. The V segment lost 5 bases and the J segment 2 bases; nucleotides outside the gene matches: 3. DNA of the CDR3: TGCAGCGTTAGAGGACAGGGGGCTGGGGCCAACGTCCTGACTTTC. This gives the protein CSVRGQGAGANVLTF.

The chain is built from TRBV2 and TRBJ2-3; D is unclear. Germline V CDR1 and CDR2: SNHLY, FYNNEI. There are 14 residues in the CDR3. V lost 5 bases to trimming and J lost 5 bases, with 14 bases between them. The CDR3 sequence: CASSTRPVRDTQYF. The CDR3 DNA follows: TGTGCCAGCAGTACCAGGCCGGTTCGAGATACGCAGTATTTT.

V is TRBV10-1 and J is TRBJ1-1; tentative D call: TRBD1 (6 bases). CDR1 WNHNN and CDR2 SYGVQD come from the germline V gene (reference sequence). V was trimmed by 3 bases and J by 1 base, leaving 15 bases between them. CDR3 length: 16 residues. The CDR3 bases are TGCGCCAGCAGTGACGCCGGACAGCGATCGAACACTGAAGCTTTCTTT. Residues: CASSDAGQRSNTEAFF.

The chain is built from TRBV19 and TRBJ2-7, with D possibly TRBD1 on 5 matching bases. Germline V gene sequence: CDR1 LNHDA, CDR2 SQIVND (reference sequence). The CDR3 is made up of 14 amino acids. V was trimmed by 0 bases and J by 1 base, leaving 7 bases between them. In nucleotides, the CDR3 is TGTGCCAGTAGTATAGATAGGGGATCCTACGAGCAGTACTTC. Its protein product is CASSIDRGSYEQYF.

This chain joins TRBV7-2 and TRBJ2-1; D possibly corresponds to TRBD1 (5 bases). Trimming took 0 bases from V and 7 from J, leaving 13 bases between them. The CDR3 covers 15 residues. Germline V gives CDR1 SGHTA, CDR2 FQGNSA. The CDR3 DNA reads as TGTGCCAGCAGCTTAGCGTGGGGCACGGAGAATGAGCAGTTCTTC. It codes for CASSLAWGTENEQFF.

The J gene is TRBJ2-4, the V gene TRBV6-1; 10 nucleotides match TRBD2. This CDR3 comprises 17 residues. The germline gives CDR1 MNHNS, CDR2 SASEGT. J was trimmed by 0 bases and V by 1 base; bases with no gene match: 3. Here the CDR3 reads CASSEGGLAVAKNIQYF. In nucleotides, the CDR3 is TGTGCCAGCAGTGAAGGTGGACTAGCGGTAGCCAAAAACATTCAGTACTTC.

The rearrangement joins TRBV9 to TRBJ2-1; 9 positions agree with TRBD2. Looked up from germline, CDR1 is SGDLS and CDR2 is YYNGEE. The CDR3 is 15 amino acids. Trimming took 4 bases from V and 3 from J; bases not matched to a gene: 5. CDR3 amino acids: CASSSHSGSYNEQFF. The CDR3 DNA follows: TGTGCCAGCAGCTCACATAGCGGGAGCTACAATGAGCAGTTCTTC.

V usage is TRBV29-1 and J usage is TRBJ2-7, with 9 bases identical to TRBD2. The V segment lost 5 bases and the J segment 0 bases; nucleotides outside the gene matches: 5. Per the germline V gene, CDR1 is SQVTM and CDR2 is ANQGSEA. The CDR3 has 14 amino acids. The CDR3, as DNA: TGCAGCGTTTCGGCTAGCGGGACCTCCTACGAGCAGTACTTC. This codes for CSVSASGTSYEQYF.

V gene TRBV4-2 combines with J gene TRBJ1-1; 8 bases line up with TRBD1. With 2 bases clipped from V and 14 bases from J, the junction kept 13 bases outside the gene matches. The V gene's germline CDR1 is LGHNA and CDR2 YNFKEQ. This CDR3 contains 14 residues. CDR3 sequence: CASSQPQGTGPHFF. For the CDR3, the DNA is TGTGCCAGCAGCCAACCCCAAGGGACAGGCCCCCACTTCTTT.

The J gene is TRBJ2-3, the V gene TRBV6-1, with a weak D call TRBD1 (6 bases). The germline V and J ends were trimmed by 7 bases and 2 bases, with 16 bases remaining between them. CDR3 length: 15 amino acids. Per germline, CDR1 MNHNS and CDR2 SASEGT. CDR3 DNA sequence: TGTGCCAGCACTGCGACAGGATACCACACAGATACGCAGTATTTT. It yields the protein CASTATGYHTDTQYF.

Here the CDR3 DNA reads TGTGCCTGGAGAAAAGCCCCTACGGAGCTGTTTTTT. Translation gives CAWRKAPTELFF. The rearrangement uses TRBV30 and TRBJ2-2; D is undetermined. The CDR3 has 12 amino acids. V gave up 3 bases and J gave up 10 bases, with 12 bases separating them. The germline CDR1 and CDR2 sequences are GTSNPN and SVGIG (reference sequence).

This clone has a handful of counts. V gene TRBV7-9 combines with J gene TRBJ2-7, with 7 positions matching TRBD1. This CDR3 region has 15 residues. J was trimmed by 1 base and V by 5 bases; bases with no gene match: 8. Germline V gene sequence: CDR1 SEHNR, CDR2 FQNEAQ (reference sequence). CDR3 in DNA: TGTGCCAGCAGCACCCGGACAGGCCTATCCTACGAGCAGTACTTC. This encodes CASSTRTGLSYEQYF.

V and J are TRBV28 and TRBJ2-5; a possible D gene is TRBD1 (6 bases). This CDR3 spans 13 amino acids. The germline V gene encodes CDR1 MDHEN and CDR2 SYDVKM. The V end was cut by 3 bases, the J end by 2 bases, with 7 bases between. CDR3 sequence (DNA): TGTGCCAGCAGTTTGGGGGCACAAGAGACCCAGTACTTC. Amino acids: CASSLGAQETQYF.

This rearrangement joins TRBV19 to TRBJ2-4, with TRBD1 as a possible D gene (6 bases). From germline, CDR1 is LNHDA and CDR2 SQIVND (reference sequence). The CDR3 spans 12 residues. The ends were cut back, 5 bases at V and 5 bases at J, with 7 bases in the middle. The CDR3 loop reads CASSRTENIQYF. DNA for the CDR3: TGTGCCAGTAGTCGGACAGAAAACATTCAGTACTTC.

This clone was detected a few times. For the CDR3, the DNA is TGTGCCAGCAGCTTAGGCGGCCTACTAGCGTCAGATACCGAGTACTTC. Protein product: CASSLGGLLASDTEYF. This rearrangement joins TRBV7-6 to TRBJ2-5; 7 positions match TRBD2. The V gene's germline CDR1 is SGHVS and CDR2 FNYEAQ. The CDR3 totals 16 residues. V trimming: 1 base; J trimming: 12 bases; junction bases outside the gene matches: 17.